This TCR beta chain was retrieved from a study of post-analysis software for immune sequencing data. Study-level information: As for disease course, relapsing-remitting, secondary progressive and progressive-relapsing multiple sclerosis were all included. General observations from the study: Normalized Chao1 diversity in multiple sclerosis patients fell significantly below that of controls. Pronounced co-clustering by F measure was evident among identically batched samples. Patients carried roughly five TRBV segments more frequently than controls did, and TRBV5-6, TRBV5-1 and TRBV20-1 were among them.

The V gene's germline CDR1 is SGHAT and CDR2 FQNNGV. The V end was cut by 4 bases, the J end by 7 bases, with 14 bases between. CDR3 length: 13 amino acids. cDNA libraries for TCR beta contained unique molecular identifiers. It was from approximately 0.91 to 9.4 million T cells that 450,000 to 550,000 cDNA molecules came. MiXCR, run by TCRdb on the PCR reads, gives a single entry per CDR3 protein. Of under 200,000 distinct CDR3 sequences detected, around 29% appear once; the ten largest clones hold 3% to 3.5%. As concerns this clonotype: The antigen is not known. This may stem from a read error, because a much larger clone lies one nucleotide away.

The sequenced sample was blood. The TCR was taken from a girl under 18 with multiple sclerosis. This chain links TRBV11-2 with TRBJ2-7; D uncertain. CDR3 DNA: TGTGCCAGCAGCTCGTCCAGGCGCGATGAGCAGTACTTC. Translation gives CASSSSRRDEQYF.